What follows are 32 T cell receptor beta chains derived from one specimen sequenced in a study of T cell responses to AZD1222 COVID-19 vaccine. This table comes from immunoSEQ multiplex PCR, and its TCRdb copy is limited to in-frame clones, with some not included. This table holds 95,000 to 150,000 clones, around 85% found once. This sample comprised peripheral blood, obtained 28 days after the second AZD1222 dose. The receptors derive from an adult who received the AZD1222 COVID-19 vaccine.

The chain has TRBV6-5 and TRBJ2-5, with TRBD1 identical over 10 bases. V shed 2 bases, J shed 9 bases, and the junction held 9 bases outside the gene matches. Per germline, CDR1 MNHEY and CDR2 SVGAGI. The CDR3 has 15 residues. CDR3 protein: CASSYRGQGLSAQYF. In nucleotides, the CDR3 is TGTGCCAGCAGTTACCGGGGACAGGGGCTATCGGCCCAGTACTTC.

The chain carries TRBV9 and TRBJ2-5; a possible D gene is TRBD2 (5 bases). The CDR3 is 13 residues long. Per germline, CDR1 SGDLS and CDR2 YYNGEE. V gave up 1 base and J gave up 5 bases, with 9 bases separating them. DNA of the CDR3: TGTGCCAGCAGCGTAACCGGGATGGAGACCCAGTACTTC. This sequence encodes CASSVTGMETQYF.

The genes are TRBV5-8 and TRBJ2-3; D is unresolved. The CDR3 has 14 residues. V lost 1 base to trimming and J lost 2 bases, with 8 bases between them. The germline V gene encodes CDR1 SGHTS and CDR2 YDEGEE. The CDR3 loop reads CASSLRLITDTQYF. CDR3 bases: TGTGCCAGCAGCTTGAGGCTCATCACAGATACGCAGTATTTT.

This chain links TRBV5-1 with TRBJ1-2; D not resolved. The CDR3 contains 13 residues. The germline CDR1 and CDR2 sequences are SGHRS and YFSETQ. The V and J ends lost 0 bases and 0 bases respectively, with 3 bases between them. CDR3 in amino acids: CASSLDPNYGYTF. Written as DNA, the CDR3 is TGCGCCAGCAGCTTGGATCCTAACTATGGCTACACCTTC.

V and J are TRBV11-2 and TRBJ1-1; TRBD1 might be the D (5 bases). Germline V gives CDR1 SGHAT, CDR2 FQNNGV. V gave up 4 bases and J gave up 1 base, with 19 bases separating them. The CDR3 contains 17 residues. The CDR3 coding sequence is TGTGCCAGCAGCTCCCGAATTGGGGCCGGGGAGAACACTGAAGCTTTCTTT. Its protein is CASSSRIGAGENTEAFF.

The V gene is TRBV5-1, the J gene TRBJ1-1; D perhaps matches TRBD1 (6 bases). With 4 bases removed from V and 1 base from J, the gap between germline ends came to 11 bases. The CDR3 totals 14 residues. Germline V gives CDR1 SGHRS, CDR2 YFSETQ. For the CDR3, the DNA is TGCGCCAGCAGCCCGTGGACAGAGAACACTGAAGCTTTCTTT. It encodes CASSPWTENTEAFF.

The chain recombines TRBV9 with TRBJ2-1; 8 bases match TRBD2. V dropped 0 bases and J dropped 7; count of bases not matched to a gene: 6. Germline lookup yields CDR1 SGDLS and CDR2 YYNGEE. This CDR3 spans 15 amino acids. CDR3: CASSVVSSGGNEQFF. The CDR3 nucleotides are TGTGCCAGCAGCGTAGTTTCCAGCGGGGGAAATGAGCAGTTCTTC.

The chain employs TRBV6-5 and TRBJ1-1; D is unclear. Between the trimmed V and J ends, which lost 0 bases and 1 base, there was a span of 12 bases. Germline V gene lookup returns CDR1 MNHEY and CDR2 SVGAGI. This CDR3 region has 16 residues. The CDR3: CASSYSVWERNTEAFF. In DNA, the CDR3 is TGTGCCAGCAGTTACTCAGTCTGGGAGCGGAACACTGAAGCTTTCTTT.

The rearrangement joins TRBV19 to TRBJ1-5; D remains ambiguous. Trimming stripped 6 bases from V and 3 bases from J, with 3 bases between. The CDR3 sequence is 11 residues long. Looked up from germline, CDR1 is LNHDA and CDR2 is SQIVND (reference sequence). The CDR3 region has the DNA TGTGCCAGTAGACTCAATCAGCCCCAGCATTTT. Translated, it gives CASRLNQPQHF.

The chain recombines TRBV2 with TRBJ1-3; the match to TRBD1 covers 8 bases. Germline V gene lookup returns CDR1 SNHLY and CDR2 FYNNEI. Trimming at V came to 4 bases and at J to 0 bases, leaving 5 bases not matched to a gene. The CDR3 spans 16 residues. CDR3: CASSVQGANSGNTIYF. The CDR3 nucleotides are TGTGCCAGCAGTGTTCAGGGGGCCAACTCTGGAAACACCATATATTTT.

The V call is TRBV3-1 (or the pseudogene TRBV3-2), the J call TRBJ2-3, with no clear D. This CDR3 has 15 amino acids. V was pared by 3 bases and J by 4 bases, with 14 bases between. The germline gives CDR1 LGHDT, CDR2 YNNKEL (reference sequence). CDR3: CASSQVTGPSDTQYF. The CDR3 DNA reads TGTGCCAGCAGCCAGGTTACGGGTCCATCAGATACGCAGTATTTT.

CDR3 coding DNA: TGCGCCAGCAGTCAATCCGGGACAGGGGGAAACAATGAGCAGTTCTTC. It codes for CASSQSGTGGNNEQFF. The V call is TRBV23-1, the J call TRBJ2-1; TRBD1 agrees at 11 bases. TRBV23-1 is an ORF, and what it does is uncertain. The CDR3 length is 16 residues. V lost 0 bases and J lost 5; bases outside the gene matches: 3.

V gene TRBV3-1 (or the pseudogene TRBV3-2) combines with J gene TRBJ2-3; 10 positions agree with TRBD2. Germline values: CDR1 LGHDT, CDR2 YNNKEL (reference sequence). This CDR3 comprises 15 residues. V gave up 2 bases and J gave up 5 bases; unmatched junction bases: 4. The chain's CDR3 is CASSQNPSGGDTQYF. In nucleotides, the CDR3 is TGTGCCAGCAGCCAAAACCCTAGCGGGGGAGATACGCAGTATTTT.

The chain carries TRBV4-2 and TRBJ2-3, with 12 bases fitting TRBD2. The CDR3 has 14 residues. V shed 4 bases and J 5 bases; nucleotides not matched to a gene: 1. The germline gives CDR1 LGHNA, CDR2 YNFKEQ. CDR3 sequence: CASSLLAGGDTQYF. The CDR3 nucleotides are TGTGCCAGCAGCCTACTAGCGGGGGGAGATACGCAGTATTTT.

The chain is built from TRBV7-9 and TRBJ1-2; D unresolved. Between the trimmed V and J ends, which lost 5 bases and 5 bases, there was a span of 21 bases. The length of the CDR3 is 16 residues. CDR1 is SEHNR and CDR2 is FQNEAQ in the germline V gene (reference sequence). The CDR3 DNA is TGTGCCAGCAGCCCAGAATTTCCTGGGATTCAATATGGCTACACCTTC. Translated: CASSPEFPGIQYGYTF.

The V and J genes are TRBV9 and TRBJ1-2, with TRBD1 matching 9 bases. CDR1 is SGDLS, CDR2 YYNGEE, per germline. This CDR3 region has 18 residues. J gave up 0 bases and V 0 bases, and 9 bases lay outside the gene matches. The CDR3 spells CASSVEGTGQGTNYGYTF. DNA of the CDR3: TGTGCCAGCAGCGTAGAGGGGACAGGGCAGGGGACTAACTATGGCTACACCTTC.

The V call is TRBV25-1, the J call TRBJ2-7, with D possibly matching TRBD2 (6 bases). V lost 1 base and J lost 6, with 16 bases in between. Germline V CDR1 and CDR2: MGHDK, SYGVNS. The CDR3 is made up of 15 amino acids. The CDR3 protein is CASSEWLGGLSEQYF. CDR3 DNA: TGTGCCAGCAGTGAATGGTTGGGGGGATTATCCGAGCAGTACTTC.

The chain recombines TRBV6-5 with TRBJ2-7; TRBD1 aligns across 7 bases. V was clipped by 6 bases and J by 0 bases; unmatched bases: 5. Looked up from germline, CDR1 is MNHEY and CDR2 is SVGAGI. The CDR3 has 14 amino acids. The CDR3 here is CASSKDRDSYEQYF. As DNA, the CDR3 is TGTGCCAGCAGCAAAGACAGGGACTCCTACGAGCAGTACTTC.

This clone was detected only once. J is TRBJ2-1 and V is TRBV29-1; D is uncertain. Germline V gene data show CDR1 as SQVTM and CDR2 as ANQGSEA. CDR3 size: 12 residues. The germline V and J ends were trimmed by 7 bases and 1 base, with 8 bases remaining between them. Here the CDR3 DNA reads TGCAGCGACGCCAGTTCCTACAATGAGCAGTTCTTC. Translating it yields CSDASSYNEQFF.

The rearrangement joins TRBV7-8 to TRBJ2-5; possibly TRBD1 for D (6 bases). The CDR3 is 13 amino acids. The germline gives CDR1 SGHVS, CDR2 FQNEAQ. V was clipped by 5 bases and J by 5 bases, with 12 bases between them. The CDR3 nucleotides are TGTGCCAGCAGCCAGGGGTACGGGGAGACCCAGTACTTC. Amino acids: CASSQGYGETQYF.

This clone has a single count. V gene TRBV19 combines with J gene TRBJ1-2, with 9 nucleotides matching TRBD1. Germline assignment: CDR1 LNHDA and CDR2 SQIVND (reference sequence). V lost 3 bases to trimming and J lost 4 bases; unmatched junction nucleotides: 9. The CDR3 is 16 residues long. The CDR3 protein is CASSMRSGQGIYGYTF. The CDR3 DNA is TGTGCCAGTAGTATGCGGTCGGGACAGGGAATCTATGGCTACACCTTC. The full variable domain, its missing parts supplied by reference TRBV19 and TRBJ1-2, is DGGITQSPKYLFRKEGQNVTLSCEQNLNHDAMYWYRQDPGQGLRLIYYSQIVNDFQKGDIAEGYSVSREKKESFPLTVTSAQKNPTAFYLCASSMRSGQGIYGYTFGSGTRLTVV.

In DNA form, the CDR3 reads TGTGCCAGCAGCGTGGACCCGAATGAGCAGTTCTTC. As protein: CASSVDPNEQFF. The V call is TRBV7-8, the J call TRBJ2-1; D gene ambiguous. V was shortened by 5 bases and J by 7 bases, with 9 bases between the two germline ends. Germline CDR1 reads SGHVS; CDR2 reads FQNEAQ. CDR3 length: 12 residues. Full variable domain (missing parts from reference TRBV7-8 and TRBJ2-1): GAGVSQSPRYKVAKRGQDVALRCDPISGHVSLFWYQQALGQGPEFLTYFQNEAQLDKSGLPSDRFFAERPEGSVSTLKIQRTQQEDSAVYLCASSVDPNEQFFGPGTRLTVL.

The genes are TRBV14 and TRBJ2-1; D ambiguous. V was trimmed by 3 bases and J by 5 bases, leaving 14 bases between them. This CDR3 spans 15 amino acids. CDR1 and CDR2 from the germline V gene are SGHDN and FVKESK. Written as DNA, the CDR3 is TGTGCCAGCAGCCAGATCAACTGGGTCCACAATGAGCAGTTCTTC. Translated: CASSQINWVHNEQFF.

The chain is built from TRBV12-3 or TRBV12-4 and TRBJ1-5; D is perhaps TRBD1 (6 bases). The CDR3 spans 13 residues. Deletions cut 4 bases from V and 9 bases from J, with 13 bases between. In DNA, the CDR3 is TGTGCCAGCAGTTCCCGCCAGGGGTGGCCCCAGCATTTT. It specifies CASSSRQGWPQHF.

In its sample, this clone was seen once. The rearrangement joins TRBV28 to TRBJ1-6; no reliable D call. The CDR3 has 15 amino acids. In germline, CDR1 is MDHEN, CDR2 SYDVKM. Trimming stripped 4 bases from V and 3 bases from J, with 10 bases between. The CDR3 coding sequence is TGTGCCAGCAGTTGGGGTATGGTCTATAATTCACCCCTCCACTTT. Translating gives CASSWGMVYNSPLHF.

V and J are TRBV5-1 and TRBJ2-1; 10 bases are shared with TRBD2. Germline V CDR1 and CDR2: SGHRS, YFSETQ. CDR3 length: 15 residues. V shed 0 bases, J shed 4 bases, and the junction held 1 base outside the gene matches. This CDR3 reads CASSLGSGGYNEQFF. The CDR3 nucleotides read TGCGCCAGCAGCTTGGGTAGCGGGGGGTACAATGAGCAGTTCTTC.

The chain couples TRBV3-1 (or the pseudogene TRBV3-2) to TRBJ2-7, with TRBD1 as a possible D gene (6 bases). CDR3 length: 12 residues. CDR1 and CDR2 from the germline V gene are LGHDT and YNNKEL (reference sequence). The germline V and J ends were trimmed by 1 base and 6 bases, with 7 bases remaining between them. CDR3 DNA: TGTGCCAGCAGCCAAGTCAGGGGCGAGCAGTACTTC. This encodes CASSQVRGEQYF.

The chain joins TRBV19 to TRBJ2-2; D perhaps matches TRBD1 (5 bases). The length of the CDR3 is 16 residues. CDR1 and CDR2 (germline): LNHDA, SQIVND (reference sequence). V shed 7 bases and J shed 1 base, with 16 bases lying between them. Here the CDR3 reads CASTNGPGQNTGELFF. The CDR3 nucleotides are TGTGCCAGTACCAACGGGCCAGGGCAGAACACCGGGGAGCTGTTTTTT. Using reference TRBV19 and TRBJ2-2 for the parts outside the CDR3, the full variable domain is DGGITQSPKYLFRKEGQNVTLSCEQNLNHDAMYWYRQDPGQGLRLIYYSQIVNDFQKGDIAEGYSVSREKKESFPLTVTSAQKNPTAFYLCASTNGPGQNTGELFFGEGSRLTVL.

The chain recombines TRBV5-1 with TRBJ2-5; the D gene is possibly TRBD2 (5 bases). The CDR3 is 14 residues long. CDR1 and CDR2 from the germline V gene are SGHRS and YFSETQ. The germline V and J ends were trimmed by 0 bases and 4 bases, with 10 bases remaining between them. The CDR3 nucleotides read TGCGCCAGCAGCTTGGATTCTCGGGGAGAGACCCAGTACTTC. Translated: CASSLDSRGETQYF. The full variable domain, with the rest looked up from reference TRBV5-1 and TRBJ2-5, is KAGVTQTPRYLIKTRGQQVTLSCSPISGHRSVSWYQQTPGQGLQFLFEYFSETQRNKGNFPGRFSGRQFSNSRSEMNVSTLELGDSALYLCASSLDSRGETQYFGPGTRLLVL.

CDR3 residues: CASSSVTSGADTQYF. The CDR3 nucleotides read TGTGCCAGCAGCTCCGTGACTAGCGGGGCAGATACGCAGTATTTT. The chain has TRBV11-2 and TRBJ2-3; TRBD2 matches 11 bases. This CDR3 contains 15 residues. Trimming removed 4 bases from V and 4 bases from J; junction bases left unmatched: 4. Germline values: CDR1 SGHAT, CDR2 FQNNGV.

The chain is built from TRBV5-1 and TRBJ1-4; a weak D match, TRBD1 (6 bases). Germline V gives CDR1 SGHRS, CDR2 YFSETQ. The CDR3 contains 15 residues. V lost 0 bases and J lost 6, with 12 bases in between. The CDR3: CASSLATGLDEKLFF. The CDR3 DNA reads TGCGCCAGCAGCTTGGCTACAGGGTTGGATGAAAAACTGTTTTTT.

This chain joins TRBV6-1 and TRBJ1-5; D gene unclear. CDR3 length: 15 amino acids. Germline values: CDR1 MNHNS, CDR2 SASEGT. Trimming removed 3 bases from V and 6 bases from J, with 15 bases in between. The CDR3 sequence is CASSDSPMSGQPQHF. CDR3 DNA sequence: TGTGCCAGCAGTGATTCCCCTATGAGCGGTCAGCCCCAGCATTTT.